The source of this TCR beta chain is a study of cytomegalovirus exposure and HLA in healthy donors. Overall study findings and caveats: In a later analysis, parvovirus B19, influenza, CMV and Epstein-Barr virus appeared linked to several top co-occurrence clusters. In a later analysis, at a false discovery rate of 0.05, over 15,000 TCR beta sequences were associated with HLA alleles. A prior analysis recorded that most TCR beta V segments were productive about 87% or about 30% of the time.

PCR amplification relied on 60 Vbeta primers (plus 13 Jbeta primers). The authors' processing: Later, roughly 86 million unique TCR beta chains were counted in an analysis, and around 11 million of them were shared. Data came from immunoSEQ multiplex PCR; TCRdb stores just in-frame clones and leaves some out. V and J calls plus clone size are reproduced from that table; the DNA served to infer D and trimming. The top ten clones hold 2% to 2.5% of a sample with 110,000 or so clones, approximately 80% of them seen once. Germline assignment: CDR1 SQVTM and CDR2 ANQGSEA. The CDR3 loop spans 11 amino acids. With V trimmed by 7 bases and J by 4 bases, 0 bases remained unmatched. On this clone: The target antigen is unknown.

Sequencing used PBMCs. The receptor comes from a middle-aged woman in good health and CMV-seronegative. The chain joins TRBV29-1 to TRBJ1-1; 10 nucleotides align to TRBD1. CDR3 region: CSGDRGTEAFF. The CDR3 DNA follows: TGCAGCGGGGACAGGGGCACTGAAGCTTTCTTT.